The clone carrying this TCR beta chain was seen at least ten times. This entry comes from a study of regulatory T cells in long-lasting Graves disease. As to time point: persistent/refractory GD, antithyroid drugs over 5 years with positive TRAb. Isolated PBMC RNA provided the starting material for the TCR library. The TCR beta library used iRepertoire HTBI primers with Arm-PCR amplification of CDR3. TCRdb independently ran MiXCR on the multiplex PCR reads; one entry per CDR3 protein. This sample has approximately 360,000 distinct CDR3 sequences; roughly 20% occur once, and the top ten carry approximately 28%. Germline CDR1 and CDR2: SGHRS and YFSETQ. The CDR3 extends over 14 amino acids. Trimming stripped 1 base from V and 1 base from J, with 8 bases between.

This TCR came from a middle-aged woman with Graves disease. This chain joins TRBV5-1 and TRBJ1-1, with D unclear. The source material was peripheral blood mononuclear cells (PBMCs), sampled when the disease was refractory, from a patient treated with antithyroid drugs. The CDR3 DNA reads TGCGCCAGCAGCTTGTTCCAGGCGAACACTGAAGCTTTCTTT. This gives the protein CASSLFQANTEAFF.